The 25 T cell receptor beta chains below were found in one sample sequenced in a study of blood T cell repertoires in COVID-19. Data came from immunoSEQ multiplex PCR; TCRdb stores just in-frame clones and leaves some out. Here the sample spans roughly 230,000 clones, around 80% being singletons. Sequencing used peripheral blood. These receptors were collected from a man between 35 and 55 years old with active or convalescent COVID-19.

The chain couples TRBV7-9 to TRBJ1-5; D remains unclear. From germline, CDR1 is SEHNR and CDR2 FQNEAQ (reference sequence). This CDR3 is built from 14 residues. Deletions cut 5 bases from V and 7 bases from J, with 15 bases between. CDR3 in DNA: TGTGCCAGCAGCGGCGGGAACCTCTTACAGCCCCAGCATTTT. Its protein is CASSGGNLLQPQHF.

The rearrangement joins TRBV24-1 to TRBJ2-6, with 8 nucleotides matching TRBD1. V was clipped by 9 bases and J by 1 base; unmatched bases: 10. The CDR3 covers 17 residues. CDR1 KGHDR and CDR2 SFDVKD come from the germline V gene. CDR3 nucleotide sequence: TGTGCCACCCAAGGACAGGGCCCCGGGTCTGGGGCCAACGTCCTGACTTTC. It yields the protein CATQGQGPGSGANVLTF.

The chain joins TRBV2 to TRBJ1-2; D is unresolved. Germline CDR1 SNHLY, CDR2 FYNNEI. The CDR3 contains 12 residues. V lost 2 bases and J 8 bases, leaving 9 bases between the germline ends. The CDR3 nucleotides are TGTGCCAGCAGTGAATTCGCGTGGGGCTACACCTTC. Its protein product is CASSEFAWGYTF.

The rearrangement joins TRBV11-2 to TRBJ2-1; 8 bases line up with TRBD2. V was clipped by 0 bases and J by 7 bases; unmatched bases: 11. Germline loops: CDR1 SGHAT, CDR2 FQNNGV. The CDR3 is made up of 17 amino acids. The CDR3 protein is CASSLETRAGVGNEQFF. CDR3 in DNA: TGTGCCAGCAGCTTAGAAACTAGAGCGGGAGTCGGGAATGAGCAGTTCTTC. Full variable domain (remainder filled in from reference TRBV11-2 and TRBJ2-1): EAGVAQSPRYKIIEKRQSVAFWCNPISGHATLYWYQQILGQGPKLLIQFQNNGVVDDSQLPKDRFSAERLKGVDSTLKIQPAKLEDSAVYLCASSLETRAGVGNEQFFGPGTRLTVL.

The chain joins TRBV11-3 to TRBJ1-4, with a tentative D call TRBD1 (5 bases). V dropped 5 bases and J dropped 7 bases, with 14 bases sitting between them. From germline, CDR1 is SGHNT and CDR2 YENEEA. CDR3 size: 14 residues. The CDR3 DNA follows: TGTGCCAGCAGCCCACAGGATGAGTTTGAAAAACTGTTTTTT. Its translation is CASSPQDEFEKLFF.

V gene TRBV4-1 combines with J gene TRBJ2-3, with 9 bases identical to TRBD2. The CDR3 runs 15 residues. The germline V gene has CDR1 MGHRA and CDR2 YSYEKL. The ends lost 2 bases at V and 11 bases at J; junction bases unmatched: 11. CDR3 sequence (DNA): TGCGCCAGCAGCCAACCCTCTGAAGAAGCGGGGGGGCAGTATTTT. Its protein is CASSQPSEEAGGQYF.

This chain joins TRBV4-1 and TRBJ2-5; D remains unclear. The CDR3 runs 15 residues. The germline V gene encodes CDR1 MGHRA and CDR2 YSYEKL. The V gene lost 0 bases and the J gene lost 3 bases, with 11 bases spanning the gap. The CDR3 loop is CASSQETVTKETQYF. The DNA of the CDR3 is TGCGCCAGCAGCCAAGAAACAGTGACCAAAGAGACCCAGTACTTC.

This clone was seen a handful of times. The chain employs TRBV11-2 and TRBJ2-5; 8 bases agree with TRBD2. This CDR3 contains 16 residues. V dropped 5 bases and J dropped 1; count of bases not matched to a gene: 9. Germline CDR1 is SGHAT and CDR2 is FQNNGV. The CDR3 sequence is CASSPQRTSTQETQYF. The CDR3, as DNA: TGTGCCAGCAGCCCCCAAAGGACTAGCACCCAAGAGACCCAGTACTTC.

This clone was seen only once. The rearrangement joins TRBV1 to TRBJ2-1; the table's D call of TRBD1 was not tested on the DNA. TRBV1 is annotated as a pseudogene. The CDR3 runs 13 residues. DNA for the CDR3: TGCCGGCACTTGGACAGGGTCTACAATGAGCAGTTCTTC. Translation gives CRHLDRVYNEQFF.

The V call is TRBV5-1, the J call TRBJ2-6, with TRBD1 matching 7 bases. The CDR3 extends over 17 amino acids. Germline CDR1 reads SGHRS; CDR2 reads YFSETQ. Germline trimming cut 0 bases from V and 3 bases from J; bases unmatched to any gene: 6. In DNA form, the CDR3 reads TGCGCCAGCAGCTTGGGACAGGGAGTAGGTGGGGCCAACGTCCTGACTTTC. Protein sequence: CASSLGQGVGGANVLTF.

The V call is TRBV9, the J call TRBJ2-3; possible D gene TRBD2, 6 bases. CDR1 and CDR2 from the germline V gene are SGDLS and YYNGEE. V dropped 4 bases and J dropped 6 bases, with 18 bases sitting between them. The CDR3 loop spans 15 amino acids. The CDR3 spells CASSLETRPVDTQYF. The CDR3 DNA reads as TGTGCCAGCAGCCTCGAGACTAGGCCTGTGGATACGCAGTATTTT. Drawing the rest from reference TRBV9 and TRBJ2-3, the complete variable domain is DSGVTQTPKHLITATGQRVTLRCSPRSGDLSVYWYQQSLDQGLQFLIQYYNGEERAKGNILERFSAQQFPDLHSELNLSSLELGDSALYFCASSLETRPVDTQYFGPGTRLTVL.

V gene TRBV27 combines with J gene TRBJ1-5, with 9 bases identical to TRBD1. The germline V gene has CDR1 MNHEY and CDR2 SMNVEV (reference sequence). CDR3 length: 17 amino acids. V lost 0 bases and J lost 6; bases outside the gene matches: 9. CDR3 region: CASSLSSTGGISQPQHF. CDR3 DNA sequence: TGTGCCAGCAGTTTATCGTCGACAGGGGGAATTAGTCAGCCCCAGCATTTT.

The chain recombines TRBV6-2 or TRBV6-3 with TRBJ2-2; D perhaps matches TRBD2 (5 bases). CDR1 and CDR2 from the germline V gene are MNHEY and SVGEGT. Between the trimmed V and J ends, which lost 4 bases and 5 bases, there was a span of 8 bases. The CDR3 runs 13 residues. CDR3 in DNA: TGTGCCAGCAGTTGGTCGGGGACCGGGGAGCTGTTTTTT. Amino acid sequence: CASSWSGTGELFF.

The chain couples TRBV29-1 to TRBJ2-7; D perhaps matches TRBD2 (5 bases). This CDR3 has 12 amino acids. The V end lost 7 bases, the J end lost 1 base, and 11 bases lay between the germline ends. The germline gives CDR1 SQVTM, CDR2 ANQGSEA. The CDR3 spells CSARSGSYEQYF. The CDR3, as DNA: TGCAGCGCTAGAAGCGGTTCCTACGAGCAGTACTTC.

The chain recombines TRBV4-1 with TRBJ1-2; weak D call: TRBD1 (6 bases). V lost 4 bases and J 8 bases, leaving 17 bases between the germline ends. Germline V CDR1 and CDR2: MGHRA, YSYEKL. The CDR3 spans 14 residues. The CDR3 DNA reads TGCGCCAGCAGCCCCGACGGGGGGCGGGGCGGCTACACCTTC. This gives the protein CASSPDGGRGGYTF.

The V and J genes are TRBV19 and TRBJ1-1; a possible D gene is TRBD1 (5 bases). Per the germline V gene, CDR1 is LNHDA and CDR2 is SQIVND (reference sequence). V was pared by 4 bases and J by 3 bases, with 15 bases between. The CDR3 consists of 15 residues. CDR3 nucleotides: TGTGCCAGTAGTAGCGGGGGAGGGGTTGACACTGAAGCTTTCTTT. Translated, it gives CASSSGGGVDTEAFF.

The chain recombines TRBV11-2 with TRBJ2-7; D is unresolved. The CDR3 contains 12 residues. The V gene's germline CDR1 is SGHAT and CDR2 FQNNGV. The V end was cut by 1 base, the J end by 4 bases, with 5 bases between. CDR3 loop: CASSLGLYEQYF. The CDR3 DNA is TGTGCCAGCAGCTTAGGGCTGTACGAGCAGTACTTC.

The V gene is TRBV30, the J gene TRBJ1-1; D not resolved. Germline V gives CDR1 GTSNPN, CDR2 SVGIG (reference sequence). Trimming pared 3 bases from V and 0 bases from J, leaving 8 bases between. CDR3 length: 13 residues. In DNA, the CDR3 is TGTGCCTGGAGCCGGGATTTGAACACTGAAGCTTTCTTT. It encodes CAWSRDLNTEAFF.

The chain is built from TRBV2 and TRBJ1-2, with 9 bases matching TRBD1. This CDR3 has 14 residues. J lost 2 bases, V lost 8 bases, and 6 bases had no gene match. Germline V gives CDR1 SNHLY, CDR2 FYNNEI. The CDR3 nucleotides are TGTGCCAGCTGGGATACAGGGGGCAACTATGGCTACACCTTC. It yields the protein CASWDTGGNYGYTF. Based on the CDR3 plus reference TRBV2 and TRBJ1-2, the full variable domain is EPEVTQTPSHQVTQMGQEVILRCVPISNHLYFYWYRQILGQKVEFLVSFYNNEISEKSEIFDDQFSVERPDGSNFTLKIRSTKLEDSAMYFCASWDTGGNYGYTFGSGTRLTVV.

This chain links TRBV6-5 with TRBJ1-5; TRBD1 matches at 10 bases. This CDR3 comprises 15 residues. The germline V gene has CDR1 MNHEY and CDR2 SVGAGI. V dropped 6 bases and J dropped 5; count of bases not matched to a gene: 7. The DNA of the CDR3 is TGTGCCAGCAGACCGACAGGGGGCGCGGATCAGCCCCAGCATTTT. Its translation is CASRPTGGADQPQHF.

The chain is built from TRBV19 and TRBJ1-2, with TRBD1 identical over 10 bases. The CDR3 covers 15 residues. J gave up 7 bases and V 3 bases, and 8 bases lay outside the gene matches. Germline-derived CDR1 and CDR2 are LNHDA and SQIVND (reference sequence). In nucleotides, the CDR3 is TGTGCCAGTAGTATGGGCCTGGGACAGGGGTCTGGCTACACCTTC. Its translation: CASSMGLGQGSGYTF. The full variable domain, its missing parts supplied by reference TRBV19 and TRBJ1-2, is DGGITQSPKYLFRKEGQNVTLSCEQNLNHDAMYWYRQDPGQGLRLIYYSQIVNDFQKGDIAEGYSVSREKKESFPLTVTSAQKNPTAFYLCASSMGLGQGSGYTFGSGTRLTVV.

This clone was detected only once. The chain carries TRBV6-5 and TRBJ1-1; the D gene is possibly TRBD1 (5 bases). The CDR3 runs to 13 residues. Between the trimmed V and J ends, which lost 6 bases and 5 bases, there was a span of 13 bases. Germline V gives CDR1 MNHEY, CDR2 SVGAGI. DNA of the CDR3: TGTGCCAGCAGATTCGGGGGGGATACTGAAGCTTTCTTT. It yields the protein CASRFGGDTEAFF.

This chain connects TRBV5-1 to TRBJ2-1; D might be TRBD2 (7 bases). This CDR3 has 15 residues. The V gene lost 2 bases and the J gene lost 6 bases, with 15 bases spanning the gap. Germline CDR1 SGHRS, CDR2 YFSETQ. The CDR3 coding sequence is TGCGCCAGCAGCTTAGGGGGGACTAATGTCAATGAGCAGTTCTTC. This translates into CASSLGGTNVNEQFF.

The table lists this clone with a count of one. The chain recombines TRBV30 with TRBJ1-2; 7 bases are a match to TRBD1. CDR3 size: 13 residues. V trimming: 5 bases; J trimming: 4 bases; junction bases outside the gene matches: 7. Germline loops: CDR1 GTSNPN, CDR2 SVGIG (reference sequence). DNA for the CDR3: TGTGCCTGGGCTGTGCGGGACAGCTATGGCTACACCTTC. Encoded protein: CAWAVRDSYGYTF.

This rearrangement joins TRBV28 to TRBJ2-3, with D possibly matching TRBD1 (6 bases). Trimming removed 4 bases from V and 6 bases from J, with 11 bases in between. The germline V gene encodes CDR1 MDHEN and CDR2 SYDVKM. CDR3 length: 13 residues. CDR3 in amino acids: CASSSSRGDTQYF. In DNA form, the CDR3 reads TGTGCCAGCAGTTCATCAAGGGGGGATACGCAGTATTTT.